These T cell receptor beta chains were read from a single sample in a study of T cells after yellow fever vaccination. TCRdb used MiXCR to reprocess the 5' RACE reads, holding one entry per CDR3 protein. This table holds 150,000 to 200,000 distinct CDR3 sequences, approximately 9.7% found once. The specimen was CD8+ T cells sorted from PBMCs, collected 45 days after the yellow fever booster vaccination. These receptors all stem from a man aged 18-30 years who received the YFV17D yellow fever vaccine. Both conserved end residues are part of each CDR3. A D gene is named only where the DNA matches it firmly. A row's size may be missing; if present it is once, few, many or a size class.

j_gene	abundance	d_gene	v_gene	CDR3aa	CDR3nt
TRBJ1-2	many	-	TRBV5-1	CASSLTEQANYGYTF	TGCGCCAGCAGCTTGACAGAACAAGCTAACTATGGCTACACCTTC
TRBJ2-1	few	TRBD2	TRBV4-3	CASSQDGVAGTFEQFF	TGCGCCAGCAGCCAAGATGGGGTAGCGGGGACCTTTGAGCAGTTCTTC
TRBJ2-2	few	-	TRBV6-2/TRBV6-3	CASGSPHKNTGELFF	TGTGCCAGCGGATCCCCGCACAAGAACACCGGGGAGCTGTTTTTT
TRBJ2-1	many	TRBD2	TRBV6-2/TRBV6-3	CASSSPTPERGQPYNEQFF	TGTGCCAGCAGTTCTCCCACTCCAGAGCGGGGGCAACCTTACAATGAGCAGTTCTTC
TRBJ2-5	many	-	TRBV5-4	CASSWEGVQETQYF	TGTGCCAGCAGCTGGGAGGGGGTGCAAGAGACCCAGTACTTC
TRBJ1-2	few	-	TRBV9	CASSGEGRPEDGYTF	TGTGCCAGCAGCGGAGAAGGCCGTCCAGAGGATGGCTACACCTTC
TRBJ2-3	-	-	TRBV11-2	CASSPPPGTDTQYF	TGTGCCAGCAGCCCCCCCCCAGGGACAGATACGCAGTATTTT
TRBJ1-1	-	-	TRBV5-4	CASSLVETANTEAFF	TGTGCCAGCAGCTTGGTCGAGACAGCGAACACTGAAGCTTTCTTT
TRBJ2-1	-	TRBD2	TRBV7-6	CASSPSTSGGTKQFF	TGTGCCAGCAGCCCATCGACTAGCGGGGGGACTAAGCAGTTCTTC
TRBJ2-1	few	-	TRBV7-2	CASSLEPSPSYNEQFF	TGTGCCAGCAGCTTAGAACCCTCTCCCTCCTACAATGAGCAGTTCTTC
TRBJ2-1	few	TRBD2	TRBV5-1	CATASGAYNEQFF	TGCGCCACCGCTAGCGGTGCTTACAATGAGCAGTTCTTC
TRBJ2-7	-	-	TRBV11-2	CASRGQSTYEQYF	TGTGCCAGCAGAGGACAGAGCACCTACGAGCAGTACTTC
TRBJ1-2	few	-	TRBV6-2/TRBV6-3	CASSYTTGNYGYTF	TGTGCCAGCAGTTACACGACAGGCAACTATGGCTACACCTTC
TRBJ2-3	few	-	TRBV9	CASTQGGGDTDTQYF	TGTGCCAGCACCCAAGGGGGGGGGGACACAGATACGCAGTATTTT
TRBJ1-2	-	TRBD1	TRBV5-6	CASSLTGTGEVGYTF	TGTGCCAGCAGCTTAACCGGGACAGGGGAAGTTGGCTACACCTTC
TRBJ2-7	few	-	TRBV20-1	CSAVQISPYEQYF	TGCAGTGCTGTTCAGATCTCCCCCTACGAGCAGTACTTC
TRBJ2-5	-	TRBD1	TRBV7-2	CASSWRTGPTVRGKETQYF	TGTGCCAGCAGCTGGCGGACAGGGCCTACTGTTCGCGGGAAAGAGACCCAGTACTTC
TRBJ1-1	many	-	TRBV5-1	CASGRLGNTEAFF	TGCGCCAGCGGGCGGTTGGGGAACACTGAAGCTTTCTTT
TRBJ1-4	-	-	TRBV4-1	CASSQVDQGNENLFF	TGCGCCAGCAGCCAAGTAGATCAGGGTAATGAAAACCTGTTTTTT
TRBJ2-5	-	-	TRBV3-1	CASSQGTGVVETQYF	TGTGCCAGCAGCCAAGGAACCGGGGTGGTAGAGACCCAGTACTTC
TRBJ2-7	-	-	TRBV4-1	CASSHAGSSYEQYF	TGCGCCAGCAGCCACGCCGGGTCCTCCTACGAGCAGTACTTC
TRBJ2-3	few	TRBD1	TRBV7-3	CASSSGQGIDTQYF	TGTGCCAGCAGCTCCGGACAGGGAATAGATACGCAGTATTTT
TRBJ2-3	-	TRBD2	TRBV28	CASSLIAGGADTQYF	TGTGCCAGCAGTTTGATAGCGGGGGGGGCAGATACGCAGTATTTT
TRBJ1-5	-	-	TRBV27	CASSHRGVQPQHF	TGTGCCAGCAGTCACCGAGGGGTTCAGCCCCAGCATTTT
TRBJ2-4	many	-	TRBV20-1	CSAPRRRKNIQYF	TGCAGTGCCCCGAGACGGCGCAAAAACATTCAGTACTTC
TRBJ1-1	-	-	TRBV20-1	CSARDREGPRTEAFF	TGCAGTGCTAGAGATCGGGAAGGGCCAAGAACTGAAGCTTTCTTT
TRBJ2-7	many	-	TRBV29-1	CSVELAGLSPAYEQYF	TGCAGCGTTGAGTTGGCAGGGCTTTCCCCAGCCTACGAGCAGTACTTC
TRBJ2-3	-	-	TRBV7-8	CASSPGDLVPDTQYF	TGTGCCAGCAGCCCGGGGGACTTGGTCCCGGATACGCAGTATTTT
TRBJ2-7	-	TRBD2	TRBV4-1	CASSSRLAQSYEQYF	TGCGCCAGCAGCTCCCGACTAGCGCAGTCCTACGAGCAGTACTTC
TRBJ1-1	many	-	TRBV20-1	CSARASAEAFF	TGCAGTGCGCGGGCGTCCGCTGAAGCTTTCTTT
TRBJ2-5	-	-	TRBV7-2	CASSSPEGRLETQYF	TGTGCCAGCAGCTCCCCTGAGGGGAGGTTGGAGACCCAGTACTTC
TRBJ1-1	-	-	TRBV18	CASSAIPRQSQAFF	TGTGCCAGCTCAGCCATACCCAGACAGTCACAAGCTTTCTTT
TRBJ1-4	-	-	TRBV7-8	CASSFRGGEKLFF	TGTGCCAGCAGTTTTAGGGGGGGTGAAAAACTGTTTTTT
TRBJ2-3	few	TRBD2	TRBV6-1	CASSEVTSGGAGTDTQYF	TGTGCCAGCAGTGAGGTTACTAGCGGGGGGGCCGGCACAGATACGCAGTATTTT
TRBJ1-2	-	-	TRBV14	CASSQPASRGYTF	TGTGCCAGCAGCCAACCAGCCTCTCGTGGCTACACCTTC
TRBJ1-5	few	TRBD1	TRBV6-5	CASTGQGPTPGGNQPQHF	TGTGCCAGCACGGGACAGGGCCCAACCCCTGGGGGCAATCAGCCCCAGCATTTT
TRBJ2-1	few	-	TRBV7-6	CASGTNEQFF	TGTGCCAGCGGGACCAATGAGCAGTTCTTC
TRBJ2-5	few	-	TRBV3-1	CASSQKELRHQETQYF	TGTGCCAGCAGCCAAAAGGAACTCAGGCATCAAGAGACCCAGTACTTC
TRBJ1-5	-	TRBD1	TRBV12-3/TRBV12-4	CASSYTGVGYQPQHF	TGTGCCAGCAGTTACACAGGGGTAGGGTATCAGCCCCAGCATTTT
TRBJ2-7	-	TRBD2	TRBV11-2	CASSLTVASGVPYEQYF	TGTGCCAGCAGCTTAACGGTGGCTAGCGGGGTTCCCTACGAGCAGTACTTC
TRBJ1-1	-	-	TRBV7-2	CASSSLQGGNTEAFF	TGTGCCAGCAGCTCACTACAGGGTGGGAACACTGAAGCTTTCTTT
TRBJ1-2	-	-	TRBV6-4	CASSDSGGRDGYTF	TGTGCCAGCAGTGACTCGGGGGGCCGGGATGGCTACACCTTC
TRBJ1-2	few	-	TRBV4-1	CASSQSAGRIDYGYTF	TGCGCCAGCAGCCAATCCGCCGGACGGATTGACTATGGCTACACCTTC
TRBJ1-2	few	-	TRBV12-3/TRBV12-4	CASSLSQIHGYTF	TGTGCCAGCAGTTTATCTCAGATCCATGGCTACACCTTC
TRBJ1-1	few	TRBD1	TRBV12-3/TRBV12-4	CASSSHRGRWTEAFF	TGTGCCAGCAGTTCCCACAGGGGGCGGTGGACTGAAGCTTTCTTT